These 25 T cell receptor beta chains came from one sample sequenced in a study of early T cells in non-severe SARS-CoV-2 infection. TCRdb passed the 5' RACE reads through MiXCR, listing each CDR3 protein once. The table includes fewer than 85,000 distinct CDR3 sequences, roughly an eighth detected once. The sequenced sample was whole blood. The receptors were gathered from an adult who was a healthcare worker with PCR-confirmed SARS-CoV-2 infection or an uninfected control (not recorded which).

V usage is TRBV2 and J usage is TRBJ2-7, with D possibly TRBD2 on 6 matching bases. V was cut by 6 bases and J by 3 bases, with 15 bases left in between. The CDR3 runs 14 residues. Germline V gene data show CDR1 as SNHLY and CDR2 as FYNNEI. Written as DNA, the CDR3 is TGTGCCAGCAGGGAGGGACTTTTGAACTACGAGCAGTACTTC. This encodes CASREGLLNYEQYF. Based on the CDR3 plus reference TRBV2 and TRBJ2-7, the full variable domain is EPEVTQTPSHQVTQMGQEVILRCVPISNHLYFYWYRQILGQKVEFLVSFYNNEISEKSEIFDDQFSVERPDGSNFTLKIRSTKLEDSAMYFCASREGLLNYEQYFGPGTRLTVT.

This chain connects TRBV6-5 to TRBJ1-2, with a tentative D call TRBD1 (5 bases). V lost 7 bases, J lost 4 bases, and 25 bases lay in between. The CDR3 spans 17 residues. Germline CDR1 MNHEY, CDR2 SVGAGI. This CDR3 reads CASTRGGSVQGGYGYTF. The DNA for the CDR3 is TGTGCCAGCACCAGAGGCGGGAGCGTTCAGGGTGGCTATGGCTACACCTTC.

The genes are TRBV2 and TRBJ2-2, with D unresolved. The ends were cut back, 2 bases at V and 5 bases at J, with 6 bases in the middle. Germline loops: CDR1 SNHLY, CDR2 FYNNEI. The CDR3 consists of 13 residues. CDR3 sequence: CASSETGTGELFF. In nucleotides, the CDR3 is TGTGCCAGCAGTGAAACCGGGACCGGGGAGCTGTTTTTT. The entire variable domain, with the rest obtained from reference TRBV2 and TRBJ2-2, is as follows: EPEVTQTPSHQVTQMGQEVILRCVPISNHLYFYWYRQILGQKVEFLVSFYNNEISEKSEIFDDQFSVERPDGSNFTLKIRSTKLEDSAMYFCASSETGTGELFFGEGSRLTVL.

CDR3 coding DNA: TGCGCCAGCAGCTCCTCTGCGAACTTAGGGGCCACTGAAGCTTTCTTT. Amino acid sequence: CASSSSANLGATEAFF. The rearrangement uses TRBV5-1 and TRBJ1-1, with D possibly matching TRBD1 (5 bases). The CDR3 covers 16 residues. Germline lookup yields CDR1 SGHRS and CDR2 YFSETQ. Trimming stripped 3 bases from V and 4 bases from J, with 19 bases between. The full variable domain, completed using reference TRBV5-1 and TRBJ1-1, is KAGVTQTPRYLIKTRGQQVTLSCSPISGHRSVSWYQQTPGQGLQFLFEYFSETQRNKGNFPGRFSGRQFSNSRSEMNVSTLELGDSALYLCASSSSANLGATEAFFGQGTRLTVV.

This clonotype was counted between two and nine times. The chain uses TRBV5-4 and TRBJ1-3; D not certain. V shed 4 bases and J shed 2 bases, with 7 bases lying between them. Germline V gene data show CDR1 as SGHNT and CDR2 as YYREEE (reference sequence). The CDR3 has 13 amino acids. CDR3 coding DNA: TGTGCCAGCAGCCGCCCAACTGGAAACACCATATATTTT. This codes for CASSRPTGNTIYF.

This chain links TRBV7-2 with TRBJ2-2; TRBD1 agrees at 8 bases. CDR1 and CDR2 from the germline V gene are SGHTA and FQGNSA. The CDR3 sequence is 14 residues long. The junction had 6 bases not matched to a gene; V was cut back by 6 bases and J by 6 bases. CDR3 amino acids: CASSYQGAPGELFF. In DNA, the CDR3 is TGTGCCAGCAGTTATCAGGGGGCGCCCGGGGAGCTGTTTTTT.

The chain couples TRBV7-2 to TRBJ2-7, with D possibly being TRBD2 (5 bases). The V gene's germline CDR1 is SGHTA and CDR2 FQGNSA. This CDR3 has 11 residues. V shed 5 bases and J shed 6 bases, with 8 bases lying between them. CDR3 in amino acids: CASSREGEQYF. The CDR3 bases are TGTGCCAGCAGCCGGGAAGGCGAGCAGTACTTC.

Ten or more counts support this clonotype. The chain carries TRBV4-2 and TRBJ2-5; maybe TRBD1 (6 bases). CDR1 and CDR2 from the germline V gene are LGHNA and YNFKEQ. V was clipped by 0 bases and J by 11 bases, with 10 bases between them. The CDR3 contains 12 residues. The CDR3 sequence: CASSQDWQGQYF. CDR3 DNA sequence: TGTGCCAGCAGCCAAGATTGGCAGGGGCAGTACTTC.

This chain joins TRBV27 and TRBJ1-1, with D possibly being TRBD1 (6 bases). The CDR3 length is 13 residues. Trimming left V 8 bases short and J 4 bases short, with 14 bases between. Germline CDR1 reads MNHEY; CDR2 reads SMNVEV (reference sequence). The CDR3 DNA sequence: TGTGCCAGCGGCACAGGGTTACTCACTGAAGCTTTCTTT. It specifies CASGTGLLTEAFF.

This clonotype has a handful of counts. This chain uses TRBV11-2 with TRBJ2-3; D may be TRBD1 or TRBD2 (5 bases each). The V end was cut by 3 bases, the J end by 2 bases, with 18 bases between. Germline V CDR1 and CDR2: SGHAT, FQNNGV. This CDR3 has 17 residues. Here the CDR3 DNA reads TGTGCCAGCAGCTTGAGGGACGGGCGGATTGCCACAGATACGCAGTATTTT. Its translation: CASSLRDGRIATDTQYF. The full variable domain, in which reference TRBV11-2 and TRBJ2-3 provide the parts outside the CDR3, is EAGVAQSPRYKIIEKRQSVAFWCNPISGHATLYWYQQILGQGPKLLIQFQNNGVVDDSQLPKDRFSAERLKGVDSTLKIQPAKLEDSAVYLCASSLRDGRIATDTQYFGPGTRLTVL.

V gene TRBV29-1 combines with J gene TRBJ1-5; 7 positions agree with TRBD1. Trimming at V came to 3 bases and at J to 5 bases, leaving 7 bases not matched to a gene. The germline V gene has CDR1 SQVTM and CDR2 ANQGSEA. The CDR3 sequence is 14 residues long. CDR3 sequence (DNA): TGCAGCGTTGAGGGAGGGGGCGCCGATCAGCCCCAGCATTTT. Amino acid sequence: CSVEGGGADQPQHF.

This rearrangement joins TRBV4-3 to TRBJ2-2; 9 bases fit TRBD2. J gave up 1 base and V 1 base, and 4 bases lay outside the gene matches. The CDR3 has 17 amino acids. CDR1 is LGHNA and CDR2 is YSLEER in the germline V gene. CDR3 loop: CASSQGSGGWNTGELFF. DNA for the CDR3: TGCGCCAGCAGCCAAGGGAGCGGGGGGTGGAACACCGGGGAGCTGTTTTTT.

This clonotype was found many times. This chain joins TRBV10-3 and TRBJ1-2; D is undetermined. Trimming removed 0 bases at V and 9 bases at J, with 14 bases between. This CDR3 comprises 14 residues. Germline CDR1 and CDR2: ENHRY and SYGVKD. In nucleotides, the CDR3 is TGTGCCATCAGTGAGTCGATTTTGTCTTCTCGCTACACCTTC. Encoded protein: CAISESILSSRYTF.

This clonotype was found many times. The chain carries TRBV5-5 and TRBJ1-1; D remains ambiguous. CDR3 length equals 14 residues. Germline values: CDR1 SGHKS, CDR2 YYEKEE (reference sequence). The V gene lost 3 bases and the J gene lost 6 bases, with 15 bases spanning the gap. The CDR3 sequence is CASSSSGYRAEAFF. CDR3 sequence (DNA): TGTGCCAGCAGCTCAAGTGGGTATCGGGCTGAAGCTTTCTTT. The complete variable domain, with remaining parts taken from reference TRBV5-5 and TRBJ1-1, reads DAGVTQSPTHLIKTRGQQVTLRCSPISGHKSVSWYQQVLGQGPQFIFQYYEKEERGRGNFPDRFSARQFPNYSSELNVNALLLGDSALYLCASSSSGYRAEAFFGQGTRLTVV.

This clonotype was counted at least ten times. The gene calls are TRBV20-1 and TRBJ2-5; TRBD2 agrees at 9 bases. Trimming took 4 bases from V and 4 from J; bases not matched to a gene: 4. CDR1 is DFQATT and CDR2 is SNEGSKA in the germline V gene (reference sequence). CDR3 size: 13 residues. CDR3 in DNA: TGCAGTGCTAAAAAAGCGGGGGGAGAGACCCAGTACTTC. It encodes CSAKKAGGETQYF.

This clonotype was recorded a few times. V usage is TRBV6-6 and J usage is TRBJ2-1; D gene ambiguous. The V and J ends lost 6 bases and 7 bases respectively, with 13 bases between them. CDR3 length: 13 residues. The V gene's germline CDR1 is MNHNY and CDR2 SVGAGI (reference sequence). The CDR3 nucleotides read TGTGCCAGCAGAACCGGACCGTGGAATGAGCAGTTCTTC. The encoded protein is CASRTGPWNEQFF.

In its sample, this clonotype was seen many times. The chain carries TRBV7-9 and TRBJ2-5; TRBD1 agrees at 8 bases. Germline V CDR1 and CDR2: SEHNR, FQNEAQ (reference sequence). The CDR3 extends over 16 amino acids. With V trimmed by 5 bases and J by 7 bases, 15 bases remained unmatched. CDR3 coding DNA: TGTGCCAGCAGCCCACCGCTCCAGGGGGCGATAGGGACCCAGTACTTC. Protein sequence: CASSPPLQGAIGTQYF.

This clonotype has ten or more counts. In DNA form, the CDR3 reads TGTGCCAGCACTTCGGGACAGAATAATTCACCCCTCCACTTT. Encoded protein: CASTSGQNNSPLHF. V and J are TRBV12-3 or TRBV12-4 and TRBJ1-6; TRBD1 matches 7 bases. The CDR3 totals 14 residues. With 7 bases clipped from V and 5 bases from J, the junction kept 5 bases outside the gene matches.

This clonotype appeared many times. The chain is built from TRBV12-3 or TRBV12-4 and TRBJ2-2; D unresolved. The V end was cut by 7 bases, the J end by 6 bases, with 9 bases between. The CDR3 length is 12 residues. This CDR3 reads CASNLVPGELFF. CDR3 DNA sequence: TGTGCCAGCAATTTGGTACCCGGGGAGCTGTTTTTT.

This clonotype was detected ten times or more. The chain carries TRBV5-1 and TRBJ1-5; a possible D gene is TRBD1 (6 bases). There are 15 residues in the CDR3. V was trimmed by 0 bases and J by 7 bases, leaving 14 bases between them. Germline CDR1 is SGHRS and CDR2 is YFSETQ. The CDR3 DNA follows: TGCGCCAGCAGCTTGGCAGGGGCAGAGTGGCAGCCCCAGCATTTT. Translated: CASSLAGAEWQPQHF.

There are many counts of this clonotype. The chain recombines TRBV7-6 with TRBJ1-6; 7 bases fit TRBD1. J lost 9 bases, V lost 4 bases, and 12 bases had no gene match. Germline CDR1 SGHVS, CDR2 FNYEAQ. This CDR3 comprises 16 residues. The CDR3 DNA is TGTGCCAGCAGCTACGGGAAGACAGGGAGTCTTTCACCCCTCCACTTT. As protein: CASSYGKTGSLSPLHF.

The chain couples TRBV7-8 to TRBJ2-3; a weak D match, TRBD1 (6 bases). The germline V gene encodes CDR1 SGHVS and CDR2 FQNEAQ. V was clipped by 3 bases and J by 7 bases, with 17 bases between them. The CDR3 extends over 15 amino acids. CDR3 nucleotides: TGTGCCAGCAGCTTGGGGGCAGGGGAGCTTTATACGCAGTATTTT. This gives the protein CASSLGAGELYTQYF. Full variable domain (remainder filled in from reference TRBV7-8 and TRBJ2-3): GAGVSQSPRYKVAKRGQDVALRCDPISGHVSLFWYQQALGQGPEFLTYFQNEAQLDKSGLPSDRFFAERPEGSVSTLKIQRTQQEDSAVYLCASSLGAGELYTQYFGPGTRLTVL.

The CDR3 region is CATATRQQPNTEAFF. The CDR3 DNA is TGTGCCACCGCAACCCGACAACAACCGAACACTGAAGCTTTCTTT. This chain uses TRBV2 with TRBJ1-1; D call uncertain. The CDR3 has 15 residues. V lost 10 bases, J lost 1 base, and 19 bases lay in between. Germline V gene sequence: CDR1 SNHLY, CDR2 FYNNEI.

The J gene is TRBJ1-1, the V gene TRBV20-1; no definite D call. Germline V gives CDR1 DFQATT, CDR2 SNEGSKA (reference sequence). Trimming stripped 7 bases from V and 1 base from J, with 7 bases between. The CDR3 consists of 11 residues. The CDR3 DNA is TGCAGTGTAGCCACGAACACTGAAGCTTTCTTT. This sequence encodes CSVATNTEAFF.

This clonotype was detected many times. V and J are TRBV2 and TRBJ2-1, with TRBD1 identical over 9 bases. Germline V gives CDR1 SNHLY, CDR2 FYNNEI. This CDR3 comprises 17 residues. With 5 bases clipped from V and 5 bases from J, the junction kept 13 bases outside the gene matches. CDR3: CASSPPPGQGPDNEQFF. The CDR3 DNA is TGTGCCAGCAGTCCGCCCCCGGGACAGGGACCCGACAATGAGCAGTTCTTC.